Presented here are 27 T cell receptor beta chains from one specimen sequenced in a study of T cells after yellow fever vaccination. Using its own MiXCR run on the 5' RACE reads, TCRdb lists one record per CDR3 protein. The sample consists of 250,000 to 350,000 distinct CDR3 sequences, about 6.6% of them appearing once. Material: PBMCs, obtained approximately 47 days after the first yellow fever vaccination. The source is a man younger than 30 who received the YFV17D yellow fever vaccine.

V is TRBV7-9 and J is TRBJ2-1, with 7 positions matching TRBD2. The V gene end was trimmed by 3 bases and the J gene end by 11 bases; junction bases not matched to a gene: 10. Germline CDR1 reads SEHNR; CDR2 reads FQNEAQ (reference sequence). The CDR3 loop spans 14 amino acids. As DNA, the CDR3 is TGTGCCAGCAGCTTTGGCGGGGAGGGGTATAAGCAGTTCTTC. Residues: CASSFGGEGYKQFF.

This clonotype was seen only a few times. The V gene is TRBV20-1, the J gene TRBJ2-5; 8 bases agree with TRBD1. The J segment lost 5 bases and the V segment lost 3 bases, leaving 5 bases of the junction unmatched. Per germline, CDR1 DFQATT and CDR2 SNEGSKA (reference sequence). CDR3 length equals 13 residues. For the CDR3, the DNA is TGCAGTGCTAGCCGCAACAGGGGGGAGACCCAGTACTTC. Encoded protein: CSASRNRGETQYF.

This clonotype was detected only a few times. The chain employs TRBV6-1 and TRBJ2-1; TRBD2 agrees at 8 bases. Germline CDR1 and CDR2: MNHNS and SASEGT. There are 15 residues in the CDR3. Trimming removed 6 bases from V and 8 bases from J; junction bases left unmatched: 12. The CDR3 protein is CASSKTSEVVYEQFF. The CDR3 region has the DNA TGTGCCAGCAGCAAGACTAGCGAGGTCGTCTATGAGCAGTTCTTC.

This clonotype was detected a few times. The chain has TRBV15 and TRBJ2-5; 7 bases fit TRBD1. The J segment lost 4 bases and the V segment lost 0 bases, leaving 5 bases of the junction unmatched. The germline gives CDR1 LNHNV, CDR2 YYDKDF (reference sequence). This CDR3 has 15 residues. This chain's CDR3 is CATSRDRGKGETQYF. The CDR3 DNA follows: TGTGCCACCAGCAGAGACAGGGGGAAAGGAGAGACCCAGTACTTC.

This clonotype occurred a few times. V is TRBV6-5 and J is TRBJ2-7; 9 bases agree with TRBD2. Per germline, CDR1 MNHEY and CDR2 SVGAGI. With 4 bases clipped from V and 4 bases from J, the junction kept 8 bases outside the gene matches. The CDR3 spans 15 residues. The CDR3 protein is CASSLLPSGEYEQYF. CDR3 nucleotide sequence: TGTGCCAGCAGTTTACTGCCTAGCGGGGAGTACGAGCAGTACTTC.

The CDR3 sequence is CAISDVRVSSYEQYF. The DNA for the CDR3 is TGTGCCATCAGTGATGTGAGGGTGAGCTCCTACGAGCAGTACTTC. The V and J genes are TRBV10-3 and TRBJ2-7, with D perhaps TRBD2 (5 bases). Trimming cost V 3 bases and J 0 bases, with 12 bases left between them. CDR1 and CDR2 (germline): ENHRY, SYGVKD. This CDR3 is 15 amino acids long.

This clonotype was counted many times. This sequence joins TRBV7-2 and TRBJ2-7; D tentatively fits TRBD1 or TRBD2 (5 bases each). V was trimmed by 5 bases and J by 6 bases, leaving 20 bases between them. The germline V gene encodes CDR1 SGHTA and CDR2 FQGNSA. The CDR3 covers 15 residues. In nucleotides, the CDR3 is TGTGCCAGCAGCCATGACCAGGGATGGGCGGGCGAGCAGTACTTC. The encoded protein is CASSHDQGWAGEQYF.

The rearrangement joins TRBV29-1 to TRBJ2-1, with D tentatively TRBD1 or TRBD2 (5 bases each). Looked up from germline, CDR1 is SQVTM and CDR2 is ANQGSEA. V lost 7 bases and J 8 bases, leaving 18 bases between the germline ends. CDR3 length: 13 amino acids. The CDR3 spells CSAGTGSSYEQFF. CDR3 nucleotides: TGCAGCGCTGGGACGGGGTCTAGCTATGAGCAGTTCTTC.

In nucleotides, the CDR3 is TGCGCCAGCAGCGCAAGGCGAGCGAGGGACATTCAGTACTTC. Its translation: CASSARRARDIQYF. The chain has TRBV4-3 and TRBJ2-4; possible D gene TRBD2, 5 bases. CDR1 is LGHNA, CDR2 YSLEER, per germline. V was pared by 5 bases and J by 8 bases, with 16 bases between. The CDR3 has 14 amino acids.

This clonotype was seen a few times. The chain joins TRBV6-5 to TRBJ2-5; 9 bases are shared with TRBD1. In germline, CDR1 is MNHEY, CDR2 SVGAGI. The CDR3 runs 14 residues. J lost 9 bases, V lost 0 bases, and 5 bases had no gene match. The CDR3 is CASSYSWDRESQYF. Written as DNA, the CDR3 is TGTGCCAGCAGTTACTCCTGGGACAGGGAGTCCCAGTACTTC.

The CDR3 DNA reads as TGTGCCAGCAGCTTGGTGGGACAGGAGCATGGCTACACCTTC. Amino acid sequence: CASSLVGQEHGYTF. This rearrangement joins TRBV5-6 to TRBJ1-2; 8 nucleotides align to TRBD1. This CDR3 has 14 amino acids. Trimming cost V 0 bases and J 6 bases; bases outside gene matches: 4. Germline loops: CDR1 SGHDT, CDR2 YYEEEE.

This chain links TRBV29-1 with TRBJ2-7; 11 positions agree with TRBD1. Germline-derived CDR1 and CDR2 are SQVTM and ANQGSEA. The CDR3 covers 14 residues. The V segment lost 3 bases and the J segment 0 bases; nucleotides outside the gene matches: 1. The CDR3 loop is CSVEGTGGSYEQYF. As DNA, the CDR3 is TGCAGCGTTGAGGGGACAGGGGGCTCCTACGAGCAGTACTTC.

Note on this clonotype: The missing conserved phenylalanine or tryptophan at the end of this CDR3 makes a read error likely. The limits of the CDR3 on the DNA are not certain, so only TCRdb's listed CDR3 is given. CDR3: CATSRNPRDTIVI. The chain combines TRBV15 with TRBJ2-1; the D segment call TRBD1 is taken from the table without a DNA check. The CDR3 length equals 13 residues, ends included. CDR1 LNHNV and CDR2 YYDKDF come from the germline V gene (reference sequence).

This chain links TRBV12-3 or TRBV12-4 with TRBJ1-1, with a weak D call TRBD1 (5 bases). V shed 10 bases and J shed 1 base, with 10 bases lying between them. This CDR3 region has 12 residues. The CDR3 region has the DNA TGTGCCACTAAAGGGACGAACACTGAAGCTTTCTTT. This encodes CATKGTNTEAFF.

This chain uses TRBV7-9 with TRBJ1-4; no clear D. This CDR3 contains 13 residues. Deletions cut 2 bases from V and 8 bases from J, with 9 bases between. Germline CDR1 reads SEHNR; CDR2 reads FQNEAQ (reference sequence). CDR3 sequence (DNA): TGTGCCAGCAGCTTAAAAGGTGGGGAAAAACTGTTTTTT. Encoded protein: CASSLKGGEKLFF.

This chain connects TRBV15 to TRBJ2-3; D uncertain. Germline V lookup: CDR1 LNHNV, CDR2 YYDKDF (reference sequence). V lost 1 base and J lost 4, with 3 bases in between. The CDR3 loop spans 12 amino acids. The CDR3 sequence is CATSRGPDTQYF. The CDR3 DNA sequence: TGTGCCACCAGCAGAGGTCCAGATACGCAGTATTTT.

In its sample, this clonotype was seen a few times. The genes are TRBV5-1 and TRBJ1-2; TRBD1 agrees at 7 bases. The trim removed 1 base at V and 1 base at J, leaving 1 base unmatched. Germline lookup yields CDR1 SGHRS and CDR2 YFSETQ. This CDR3 has 14 amino acids. In DNA form, the CDR3 reads TGCGCCAGCAGCTTGCCAGGGGGTAACTATGGCTACACCTTC. Amino acids: CASSLPGGNYGYTF.

This clonotype has a count of ten or more. The chain couples TRBV2 to TRBJ2-7, with 8 nucleotides matching TRBD1. CDR3 length: 14 residues. Per germline, CDR1 SNHLY and CDR2 FYNNEI. Trimming removed 2 bases from V and 9 bases from J; junction bases left unmatched: 9. The CDR3 spells CASSESPGGIRQYV. In nucleotides, the CDR3 is TGTGCCAGCAGTGAATCTCCAGGGGGCATTCGGCAGTACGTC.

This rearrangement joins TRBV5-1 to TRBJ1-6; D is possibly TRBD1 (6 bases). Germline V CDR1 and CDR2: SGHRS, YFSETQ. V was clipped by 7 bases and J by 10 bases, with 15 bases between them. There are 13 residues in the CDR3. The CDR3 is CASRLGGESPLHF. CDR3 coding DNA: TGCGCCAGCCGACTAGGGGGTGAATCACCCCTCCACTTT. The complete variable domain, with remaining parts taken from reference TRBV5-1 and TRBJ1-6, reads KAGVTQTPRYLIKTRGQQVTLSCSPISGHRSVSWYQQTPGQGLQFLFEYFSETQRNKGNFPGRFSGRQFSNSRSEMNVSTLELGDSALYLCASRLGGESPLHFGNGTRLTVT.

The DNA for the CDR3 is TGTGCCAGCTCACCTGCGGACAGTAACGAGCAGTACGTC. Translated: CASSPADSNEQYV. J is TRBJ2-7 and V is TRBV18; D is possibly TRBD1 (6 bases). Germline V gene lookup returns CDR1 KGHSH and CDR2 LQKENI. This CDR3 is 13 amino acids long. V shed 3 bases and J shed 5 bases, with 11 bases lying between them.

This clonotype was counted between two and nine times. The J gene is TRBJ2-2, the V gene TRBV6-5, with D perhaps matching TRBD1 (7 bases). Germline CDR1 reads MNHEY; CDR2 reads SVGAGI. The CDR3 loop spans 16 amino acids. The V and J ends lost 2 bases and 2 bases respectively, with 12 bases between them. CDR3 sequence: CASSYRGGGNTGELFF. In nucleotides, the CDR3 is TGTGCCAGCAGTTACCGTGGAGGGGGCAACACCGGGGAGCTGTTTTTT.

This clonotype was seen a few times. The genes are TRBV27 and TRBJ2-3; TRBD1 agrees at 10 bases. The CDR3 is 18 residues long. Per the germline V gene, CDR1 is MNHEY and CDR2 is SMNVEV (reference sequence). V gave up 7 bases and J gave up 0 bases; unmatched junction bases: 13. The CDR3 DNA sequence: TGTGCCAGCACCCACCTTCCGGGACAGGGGTTGAGCACAGATACGCAGTATTTT. It yields the protein CASTHLPGQGLSTDTQYF.

There are a few counts of this clonotype. V usage is TRBV6-5 and J usage is TRBJ2-7, with D perhaps being TRBD1 or TRBD2 (5 bases each). Germline loops: CDR1 MNHEY, CDR2 SVGAGI. The V gene lost 0 bases and the J gene lost 4 bases, with 10 bases spanning the gap. The length of the CDR3 is 14 residues. The CDR3 DNA reads as TGTGCCAGCAGTTACTCCCAGGGACCGTACGAGCAGTACTTC. It yields the protein CASSYSQGPYEQYF.

This clonotype was seen a few times. The chain carries TRBV2 and TRBJ2-7, with D uncertain. Germline CDR1 reads SNHLY; CDR2 reads FYNNEI. This CDR3 has 13 residues. V lost 4 bases and J lost 3, with 10 bases in between. DNA for the CDR3: TGTGCCAGCAGTGTAGATCCGGGCTACGAGCAGTACTTC. Protein sequence: CASSVDPGYEQYF. Looking up the rest from reference TRBV2 and TRBJ2-7 gives the full variable domain: EPEVTQTPSHQVTQMGQEVILRCVPISNHLYFYWYRQILGQKVEFLVSFYNNEISEKSEIFDDQFSVERPDGSNFTLKIRSTKLEDSAMYFCASSVDPGYEQYFGPGTRLTVT.

This clonotype has a handful of counts. The J gene is TRBJ2-7, the V gene TRBV28; D may correspond to TRBD1 or TRBD2 (5 bases each). Germline values: CDR1 MDHEN, CDR2 SYDVKM. The CDR3 sequence is 14 residues long. V was trimmed by 6 bases and J by 3 bases, leaving 15 bases between them. The CDR3 DNA sequence: TGTGCCAGCAGATCCGGGACGGCGAACTACGAGCAGTACGTC. Translation: CASRSGTANYEQYV.

This clonotype was seen a handful of times. This chain joins TRBV6-4 and TRBJ2-3; D unclear. Germline-derived CDR1 and CDR2 are MRHNA and SNTAGT. V dropped 4 bases and J dropped 0 bases, with 8 bases sitting between them. The CDR3 spans 14 residues. CDR3 amino acids: CASSVGISTDTQYF. The CDR3 DNA follows: TGTGCCAGCAGTGTAGGGATCAGCACAGATACGCAGTATTTT.

The chain has TRBV6-4 and TRBJ2-1, with D uncertain. The CDR3 sequence is 16 residues long. The ends were cut back, 0 bases at V and 0 bases at J, with 9 bases in the middle. Germline V gives CDR1 MRHNA, CDR2 SNTAGT. The CDR3 nucleotides are TGTGCCAGCAGTGACTCCGGCCGGAGCTCCTACAATGAGCAGTTCTTC. It encodes CASSDSGRSSYNEQFF.